This paragraph reports one TCR beta chain. What it recognizes is unknown. The data originate from a study of cytomegalovirus exposure and HLA in healthy donors. Broader study findings: There were several of the most significant clusters that appeared linked to common viral pathogens in a later analysis. The authors listed roughly 150 TCR beta chains as cytomegalovirus-associated. In a later analysis, specific HLA alleles were associated with approximately 17,000 TCR beta sequences at a 0.05 false discovery rate. Excluded: some indistinguishable V segments such as TRBV6-2 and TRBV6-3.

PCR involved 60 Vbeta and 13 Jbeta primers. Generated by immunoSEQ multiplex PCR, the TCRdb table keeps only in-frame clones and is missing some. Of around 130,000 clones listed, more than 70% are singletons. Germline CDR1 is SGHNT and CDR2 is YYREEE (reference sequence). CDR3 length: 14 residues. The V and J ends lost 5 bases and 6 bases, in that order; junction bases with no gene match: 9. The sequence was obtained from a woman in her sixties in good health and CMV-seronegative. What was sequenced was PBMCs. The rearrangement uses TRBV5-4 and TRBJ1-2; 8 bases are shared with TRBD1. The CDR3 here is CASSQAGGADGYTF. The CDR3 DNA reads as TGTGCCAGCAGTCAAGCAGGGGGCGCAGATGGCTACACCTTC.